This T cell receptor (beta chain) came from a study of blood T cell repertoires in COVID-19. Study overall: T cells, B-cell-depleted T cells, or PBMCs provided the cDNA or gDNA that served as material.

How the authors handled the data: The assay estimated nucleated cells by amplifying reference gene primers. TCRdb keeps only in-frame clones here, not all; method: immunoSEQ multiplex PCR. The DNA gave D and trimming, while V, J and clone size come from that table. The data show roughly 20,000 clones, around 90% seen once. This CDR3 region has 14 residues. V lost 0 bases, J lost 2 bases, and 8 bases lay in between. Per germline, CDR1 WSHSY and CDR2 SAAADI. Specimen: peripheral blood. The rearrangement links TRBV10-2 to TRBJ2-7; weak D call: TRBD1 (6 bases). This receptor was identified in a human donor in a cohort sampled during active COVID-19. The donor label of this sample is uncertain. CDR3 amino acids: CASSESTGPYEQYF. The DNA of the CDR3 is TGCGCCAGCAGTGAGTCTACAGGGCCCTACGAGCAGTACTTC.